This TCR beta chain was sequenced in a study of T cells in Graves' hyperthyroidism and ophthalmopathy. Study-wide context: Pretreatment peripheral blood was obtained at initial diagnosis.

This CDR3 has 14 residues. Germline V gives CDR1 MNHEY, CDR2 SMNVEV (reference sequence). Trimming stripped 5 bases from V and 4 bases from J, with 14 bases between. The source material, RNA transcripts, was used to amplify TCR beta CDR3 regions. Primed by the HTBI set, a first-round RT-PCR was run on the TCR CDR3. TCRdb ran MiXCR on the multiplex PCR reads and lists one entry per CDR3 protein. The table records 500,000 to 550,000 distinct CDR3 sequences, 20% of them present only once. The chain is built from TRBV27 and TRBJ1-2; TRBD1 might be the D (5 bases). Sequencing was done on a sample of blood. The sequence was collected from a middle-aged man with Graves' ophthalmopathy. The CDR3: CASSRQGRGYGYTF. The CDR3, as DNA: TGTGCCAGCAGTCGACAAGGGAGGGGCTATGGCTACACCTTC.